This T cell receptor (beta chain) was sequenced in a study of T cells in Graves' hyperthyroidism and ophthalmopathy. Amplification targeted TCR beta CDR3 regions from RNA transcripts. In the first-round RT-PCR of the TCR CDR3, the HTBI primer set was used. MiXCR, run by TCRdb on the multiplex PCR reads, gives a single entry per CDR3 protein. The top ten clones hold approximately 3.5% of a sample with about 610,000 distinct CDR3 sequences, roughly 16% of them seen once. V was pared by 2 bases and J by 7 bases, with 15 bases between. Germline lookup yields CDR1 DFQATT and CDR2 SNEGSKA (reference sequence). This CDR3 has 14 residues. Each ophthalmopathy patient scored at least 3 on the Clinical Activity Score and at least 4 on NOSPECS grade, with duration under 3 months. This clonotype occurred a few times.

Sequencing was carried out using blood. The sequence came from a middle-aged woman with Graves' ophthalmopathy. The chain is built from TRBV20-1 and TRBJ2-4; weak D call: TRBD2 (5 bases). The CDR3 spells CSARIPTGGNIQYF. In nucleotides, the CDR3 is TGCAGTGCTAGAATCCCTACGGGCGGGAACATTCAGTACTTC.